A single sample is the source of the 11 T cell receptor beta chains below, sequenced in a study of blood T cell repertoires in COVID-19. Sequenced by immunoSEQ multiplex PCR; TCRdb stores in-frame clones only, minus some. The repertoire holds some 240,000 clones, with about four fifths as singletons. The specimen sequenced was peripheral blood. All receptors derive from a woman in her thirties or forties who had recovered from COVID-19.

The chain joins TRBV19 to TRBJ2-3, with 8 bases matching TRBD1. The V segment lost 3 bases and the J segment 3 bases; nucleotides outside the gene matches: 8. Germline assignment: CDR1 LNHDA and CDR2 SQIVND (reference sequence). This CDR3 is built from 16 residues. The CDR3 reads CASSIDGTGGTDTQYF. The CDR3 DNA follows: TGTGCCAGTAGTATCGATGGGACAGGTGGGACAGATACGCAGTATTTT.

The J gene is TRBJ1-4, the V gene TRBV18; D not resolved. The germline V gene has CDR1 KGHSH and CDR2 LQKENI. V gave up 0 bases and J gave up 2 bases, with 7 bases separating them. The length of the CDR3 is 15 residues. CDR3 sequence: CASSPPSFTNEKLFF. CDR3 nucleotides: TGTGCCAGCTCACCACCGTCGTTCACTAATGAAAAACTGTTTTTT.

The sample holds one count of this clone. The rearrangement joins TRBV2 to TRBJ2-7, with 9 nucleotides matching TRBD1. Germline CDR1 is SNHLY and CDR2 is FYNNEI. CDR3 length: 15 amino acids. J was trimmed by 2 bases and V by 7 bases; bases with no gene match: 9. The CDR3 loop reads CASTDRDRETYEQYF. The CDR3 DNA is TGTGCCAGCACCGACCGGGACAGGGAAACCTACGAGCAGTACTTC. The complete variable domain, with remaining parts taken from reference TRBV2 and TRBJ2-7, reads EPEVTQTPSHQVTQMGQEVILRCVPISNHLYFYWYRQILGQKVEFLVSFYNNEISEKSEIFDDQFSVERPDGSNFTLKIRSTKLEDSAMYFCASTDRDRETYEQYFGPGTRLTVT.

The CDR3 DNA reads as TGTGCCAGCAGTGAAGGACTAAATGAAAAACTGTTTTTT. As protein: CASSEGLNEKLFF. The genes are TRBV6-1 and TRBJ1-4, with unresolved D. Germline V gives CDR1 MNHNS, CDR2 SASEGT. Trimming took 1 base from V and 5 from J, leaving 5 bases between them. CDR3 size: 13 residues.

The V call is TRBV28, the J call TRBJ2-3; D gene unclear. Trimming stripped 3 bases from V and 2 bases from J, with 9 bases between. There are 14 residues in the CDR3. Germline CDR1 and CDR2: MDHEN and SYDVKM. The CDR3 nucleotides read TGTGCCAGCAGTTTCATGGGCCACACAGATACGCAGTATTTT. It specifies CASSFMGHTDTQYF.

The rearrangement links TRBV2 to TRBJ2-7, with a possible D match to TRBD2 (7 bases). With 8 bases removed from V and 3 bases from J, the gap between germline ends came to 20 bases. The V gene's germline CDR1 is SNHLY and CDR2 FYNNEI. The CDR3 has 15 amino acids. The CDR3 here is CASWGGATHRYEQYF. Written as DNA, the CDR3 is TGTGCCAGCTGGGGGGGGGCCACTCACCGCTACGAGCAGTACTTC.

This rearrangement joins TRBV7-9 to TRBJ2-1, with TRBD1 as a possible D gene (6 bases). From germline, CDR1 is SEHNR and CDR2 FQNEAQ (reference sequence). Trimming removed 1 base from V and 7 bases from J, with 11 bases in between. The CDR3 sequence is 14 residues long. The CDR3 DNA sequence: TGTGCCAGCAGCTTAGGGACAGTTAGGAATGAGCAGTTCTTC. This codes for CASSLGTVRNEQFF.

The CDR3 DNA is TGCAGCGCCGGGACAGGCGACACCGGGGAGCTGTTTTTT. Translated: CSAGTGDTGELFF. The chain joins TRBV29-1 to TRBJ2-2, with 8 bases identical to TRBD1. The CDR3 is 13 residues long. CDR1 and CDR2 (germline): SQVTM, ANQGSEA. The V segment lost 7 bases and the J segment 3 bases; nucleotides outside the gene matches: 4.

This clone was picked up one time. CDR3 coding DNA: TGTGCCAGCAGCTTACTAGCGGGGGGTTACAATGAGCAGTTCTTC. This encodes CASSLLAGGYNEQFF. The chain combines TRBV7-2 with TRBJ2-1; 11 bases are shared with TRBD2. This CDR3 region has 15 residues. CDR1 and CDR2 (germline): SGHTA, FQGNSA. Trimming took 2 bases from V and 4 from J; bases not matched to a gene: 1.

The chain carries TRBV24-1 and TRBJ1-5, with 9 bases that match TRBD1. The CDR3 runs 16 residues. Germline V gene data show CDR1 as KGHDR and CDR2 as SFDVKD. V lost 3 bases and J lost 4; bases outside the gene matches: 6. CDR3 residues: CATSDDGQGQNQPQHF. CDR3 sequence (DNA): TGTGCCACCAGTGATGACGGACAGGGGCAAAATCAGCCCCAGCATTTT.

The rearrangement links TRBV3-1 (or the pseudogene TRBV3-2) to TRBJ2-1; D gene unclear. The V and J ends lost 0 bases and 2 bases respectively, with 8 bases between them. This CDR3 contains 15 residues. Germline CDR1 reads LGHDT; CDR2 reads YNNKEL (reference sequence). CDR3 loop: CASSQDTGTYNEQFF. The CDR3 DNA sequence: TGTGCCAGCAGCCAAGATACCGGTACCTACAATGAGCAGTTCTTC.